The clone carrying this TCR beta chain was counted ten times or more. A much larger clone lies one base from this, so it may be a read error. This CDR3 is built from 14 residues. CDR1 and CDR2 (germline): MNHNY, SVGAGI (reference sequence). This entry belongs to a study of read filtering for tumor transcriptome and immune sequencing. From roughly 390 ng of RNA, a library with molecular barcoded alpha/delta and beta/gamma adaptors was made. One entry per CDR3 protein results from TCRdb running MiXCR on the reads. The table has 42,000 or so distinct CDR3 sequences, 13% seen once. Bone marrow was sampled from every patient at the time of active disease.

The sequence was collected from a donor at least 40 years old with multiple myeloma. The specimen sequenced was a population of CD138-negative cells sorted from bone marrow. The genes are TRBV6-6 and TRBJ2-1, with a tentative D call TRBD1 (6 bases). In DNA, the CDR3 is TGTGCCAGCAGACTGGGGGCAGCCTACAATGGGCAGTTCTTC. Its translation is CASRLGAAYNGQFF.